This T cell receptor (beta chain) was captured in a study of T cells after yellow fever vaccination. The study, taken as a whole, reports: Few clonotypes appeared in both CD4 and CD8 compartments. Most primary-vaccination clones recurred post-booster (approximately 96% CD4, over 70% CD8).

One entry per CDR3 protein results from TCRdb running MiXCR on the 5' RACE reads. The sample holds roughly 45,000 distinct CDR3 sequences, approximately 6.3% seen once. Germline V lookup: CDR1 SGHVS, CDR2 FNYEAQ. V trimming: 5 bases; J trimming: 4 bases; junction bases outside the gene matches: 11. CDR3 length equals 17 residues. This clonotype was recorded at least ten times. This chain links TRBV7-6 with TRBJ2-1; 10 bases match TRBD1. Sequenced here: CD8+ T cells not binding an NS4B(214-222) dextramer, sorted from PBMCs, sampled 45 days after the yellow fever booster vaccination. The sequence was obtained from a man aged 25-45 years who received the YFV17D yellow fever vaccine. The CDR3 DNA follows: TGTGCCAGCAGCCCCCTGGGACAGGGGATGAAATACAATGAGCAGTTCTTC. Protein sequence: CASSPLGQGMKYNEQFF.